One and the same sample provided the 20 T cell receptor beta chains below, sequenced in a study of blood T cell repertoires in COVID-19. The protocol was immunoSEQ multiplex PCR, while the TCRdb copy is restricted to in-frame clones and leaves out a portion. Of around 270,000 clones listed, around 89% were seen once; the top ten hold about 4.6%. Sequencing input: peripheral blood. The receptor source for this set is a man aged 35-49 years with acute or convalescent COVID-19.

This clone was seen just once. This chain connects TRBV13 to TRBJ2-2; D may be TRBD1 (6 bases). This CDR3 has 15 residues. Looked up from germline, CDR1 is PRHDT and CDR2 is FYEKMQ (reference sequence). Trimming left V 3 bases short and J 4 bases short, with 12 bases between. The CDR3 DNA sequence: TGTGCCAGCAGCTTCGAGGAGACAGGCACCGGGGAGCTGTTTTTT. Its protein is CASSFEETGTGELFF.

This clone was picked up a small number of times. The CDR3 DNA reads as TGTGCCAGTAGTATAGATCAGGTTGGGGACAGGAACTATGGCTACACCTTC. This gives the protein CASSIDQVGDRNYGYTF. This chain connects TRBV19 to TRBJ1-2; 8 positions match TRBD1. The CDR3 is made up of 17 amino acids. Germline CDR1 reads LNHDA; CDR2 reads SQIVND (reference sequence). V lost 0 bases to trimming and J lost 2 bases; unmatched junction nucleotides: 8.

This clone has just one count. V gene TRBV5-1 combines with J gene TRBJ2-4; TRBD1 matches 11 bases. The germline V gene encodes CDR1 SGHRS and CDR2 YFSETQ. The CDR3 is made up of 17 amino acids. V was clipped by 4 bases and J by 0 bases; unmatched bases: 6. The CDR3 protein is CASSPRTGGPAKNIQYF. As DNA, the CDR3 is TGCGCCAGCAGCCCCCGGACAGGGGGCCCAGCCAAAAACATTCAGTACTTC.

The gene calls are TRBV5-1 and TRBJ1-1, with TRBD1 matching 9 bases. With V trimmed by 5 bases and J by 3 bases, 17 bases remained unmatched. Germline CDR1 is SGHRS and CDR2 is YFSETQ. The CDR3 loop spans 18 amino acids. The CDR3 here is CASSPGTGNRWADTEAFF. CDR3 DNA sequence: TGCGCCAGCAGTCCCGGGACAGGGAATCGTTGGGCGGACACTGAAGCTTTCTTT.

This clone has only one observation. This chain uses TRBV2 with TRBJ1-6; 9 nucleotides line up with TRBD1. The germline CDR1 and CDR2 sequences are SNHLY and FYNNEI. This CDR3 is 14 amino acids long. With V trimmed by 10 bases and J by 6 bases, 7 bases remained unmatched. CDR3: CATRGTGFNSPLHF. The CDR3 DNA is TGTGCCACCAGAGGGACAGGGTTTAATTCACCCCTCCACTTT.

The CDR3 loop is CASSVSRVTYEQYF. Here the CDR3 DNA reads TGTGCCAGCAGTGTAAGCAGGGTGACCTACGAGCAGTACTTC. V is TRBV2 and J is TRBJ2-7; D is perhaps TRBD1 (5 bases). This CDR3 contains 14 residues. Germline V gene data show CDR1 as SNHLY and CDR2 as FYNNEI. The V and J ends lost 4 bases and 2 bases respectively, with 12 bases between them.

This chain joins TRBV11-2 and TRBJ2-2; 7 nucleotides align to TRBD2. The V and J ends lost 2 bases and 2 bases, in that order; junction bases with no gene match: 11. Germline assignment: CDR1 SGHAT and CDR2 FQNNGV. The CDR3 contains 18 residues. The DNA of the CDR3 is TGTGCCAGCAGCTTAAGGGGAGGGCTAGCGGTAAACACCGGGGAGCTGTTTTTT. It translates to CASSLRGGLAVNTGELFF.

This rearrangement joins TRBV15 to TRBJ2-4, with TRBD2 matching 10 bases. V shed 0 bases, J shed 8 bases, and the junction held 10 bases outside the gene matches. This CDR3 contains 17 residues. CDR1 and CDR2 (germline): LNHNV, YYDKDF (reference sequence). Here the CDR3 reads CATSRDTGLAVGYIQYF. The CDR3 DNA sequence: TGTGCCACCAGCAGAGATACTGGACTAGCGGTTGGCTACATTCAGTACTTC.

J is TRBJ2-3 and V is TRBV5-1, with D possibly TRBD2 on 6 matching bases. Germline CDR1 SGHRS, CDR2 YFSETQ. The CDR3 sequence is 15 residues long. With 0 bases removed from V and 3 bases from J, the gap between germline ends came to 11 bases. CDR3 sequence: CASSLAETRTDTQYF. The CDR3 DNA reads as TGCGCCAGCAGCTTGGCCGAGACTAGGACAGATACGCAGTATTTT.

The chain recombines TRBV7-2 with TRBJ2-7, with D unresolved. The CDR3 is 14 amino acids. Between the trimmed V and J ends, which lost 0 bases and 1 base, there was a span of 7 bases. The germline V gene has CDR1 SGHTA and CDR2 FQGNSA. The CDR3 DNA is TGTGCCAGCAGCTTAGCGAAGCTTTCCTACGAGCAGTACTTC. It encodes CASSLAKLSYEQYF. The entire variable domain, with the rest obtained from reference TRBV7-2 and TRBJ2-7, is as follows: GAGVSQSPSNKVTEKGKDVELRCDPISGHTALYWYRQSLGQGLEFLIYFQGNSAPDKSGLPSDRFSAERTGGSVSTLTIQRTQQEDSAVYLCASSLAKLSYEQYFGPGTRLTVT.

The V call is TRBV29-1, the J call TRBJ2-1, with TRBD1 matching over 8 bases. The CDR3 extends over 12 amino acids. Trimming cost V 7 bases and J 7 bases; bases outside gene matches: 6. CDR1 is SQVTM and CDR2 is ANQGSEA in the germline V gene. The DNA for the CDR3 is TGCAGCGCCAGACAGGGGTGGAATGAGCAGTTCTTC. Amino acid sequence: CSARQGWNEQFF.

The rearrangement links TRBV19 to TRBJ2-1, with 7 bases identical to TRBD1. The J segment lost 4 bases and the V segment lost 4 bases, leaving 10 bases of the junction unmatched. This CDR3 region has 16 residues. Per the germline V gene, CDR1 is LNHDA and CDR2 is SQIVND (reference sequence). The CDR3 sequence: CASSKPSRGPYNEQFF. The CDR3 DNA reads as TGTGCCAGTAGTAAGCCCTCAAGGGGGCCTTACAATGAGCAGTTCTTC.

The V and J genes are TRBV12-5 and TRBJ1-1; D call uncertain. Germline loops: CDR1 LGHNT, CDR2 FRNRAP. Trimming removed 0 bases at V and 7 bases at J, with 6 bases between. CDR3 size: 12 residues. CDR3 region: CASGLVTVEAFF. CDR3 in DNA: TGTGCTAGTGGTTTGGTCACAGTTGAAGCTTTCTTT.

The rearrangement links TRBV4-1 to TRBJ2-1; the match to TRBD2 covers 7 bases. Looked up from germline, CDR1 is MGHRA and CDR2 is YSYEKL. Trimming took 0 bases from V and 8 from J; bases not matched to a gene: 7. The CDR3 contains 15 residues. The CDR3 coding sequence is TGCGCCAGCAGCCAAGATTGGGGGGGGATATATGAGCAGTTCTTC. Its translation: CASSQDWGGIYEQFF.

The chain uses TRBV7-6 and TRBJ2-1; maybe TRBD2 (6 bases). V was shortened by 5 bases and J by 5 bases, with 16 bases between the two germline ends. The CDR3 covers 15 residues. Germline assignment: CDR1 SGHVS and CDR2 FNYEAQ. As DNA, the CDR3 is TGTGCCAGCAGCATGGAGGGAAAACGGCACAATGAGCAGTTCTTC. This gives the protein CASSMEGKRHNEQFF.

V usage is TRBV6-5 and J usage is TRBJ1-3; TRBD1 might be the D (6 bases). Trimming removed 5 bases at V and 4 bases at J, with 15 bases between. The CDR3 extends over 15 amino acids. The V gene's germline CDR1 is MNHEY and CDR2 SVGAGI. The CDR3 DNA is TGTGCCAGCAGTCAGGACAGAGCTACGGGAAACACCATATATTTT. Residues: CASSQDRATGNTIYF.

The chain couples TRBV4-2 to TRBJ2-3, with 8 bases aligning to TRBD2. The CDR3 sequence is 11 residues long. The junction had 2 bases not matched to a gene; V was cut back by 4 bases and J by 11 bases. In germline, CDR1 is LGHNA, CDR2 YNFKEQ. The CDR3 sequence: CASSLTSVQYF. Here the CDR3 DNA reads TGTGCCAGCAGCCTGACTAGCGTGCAGTATTTT.

The gene calls are TRBV5-8 and TRBJ2-5; TRBD2 matches at 9 bases. V shed 4 bases, J shed 2 bases, and the junction held 9 bases outside the gene matches. This CDR3 is 16 amino acids long. Germline V gene sequence: CDR1 SGHTS, CDR2 YDEGEE. In DNA, the CDR3 is TGTGCCAGCAGCCTGAGAGCGGGGGGCTGGCAAGAGACCCAGTACTTC. Translating it yields CASSLRAGGWQETQYF.

The chain carries TRBV11-2 and TRBJ1-2, with D possibly being TRBD1 (6 bases). Germline lookup yields CDR1 SGHAT and CDR2 FQNNGV. The CDR3 is made up of 14 amino acids. V lost 5 bases, J lost 6 bases, and 16 bases lay in between. The CDR3 DNA is TGTGCCAGCAGCCCAATCAGGGGCGCAGATGGCTACACCTTC. It is translated as CASSPIRGADGYTF.

This chain links TRBV25-1 with TRBJ1-5; 10 bases are a match to TRBD1. CDR1 MGHDK and CDR2 SYGVNS come from the germline V gene. This CDR3 is built from 14 residues. V shed 3 bases and J 6 bases; nucleotides not matched to a gene: 2. For the CDR3, the DNA is TGTGCCAGCAGTGACGACAGGGGGCTTCAGCCCCAGCATTTT. Amino acids: CASSDDRGLQPQHF.